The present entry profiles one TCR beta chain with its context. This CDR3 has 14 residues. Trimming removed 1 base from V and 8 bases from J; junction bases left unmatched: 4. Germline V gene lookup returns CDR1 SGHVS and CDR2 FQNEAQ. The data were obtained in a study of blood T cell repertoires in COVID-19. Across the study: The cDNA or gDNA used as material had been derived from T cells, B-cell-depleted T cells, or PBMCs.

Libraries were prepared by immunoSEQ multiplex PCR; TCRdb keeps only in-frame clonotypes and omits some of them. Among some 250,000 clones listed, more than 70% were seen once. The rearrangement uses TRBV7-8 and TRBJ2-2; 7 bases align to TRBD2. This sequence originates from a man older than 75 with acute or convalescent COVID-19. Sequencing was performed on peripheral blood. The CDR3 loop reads CASSLGQRGGELFF. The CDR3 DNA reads TGTGCCAGCAGCTTAGGGCAGCGGGGAGGGGAGCTGTTTTTT.